These T cell receptor beta chains were read from a single sample in a study of identical twins. In TCRdb, the 5' RACE reads were re-called with MiXCR into one record per CDR3 protein. The table has nearly 900,000 distinct CDR3 sequences, approximately 13% seen once. This same sample was also taken into another study, of yellow fever vaccine responses in identical twins.

The specimen sequenced was PBMCs. The receptors originated from a woman younger than 35 in good health. The CDR3 runs from the conserved cysteine through the conserved F or W. Each record gives: clone size, D gene, V gene, J gene, CDR3 DNA, CDR3 protein. D genes are given only for firm matches. Clone size, where shown, is once, few, many, or a class for clones that have expanded.

size: many
D: .
V: TRBV7-9
J: TRBJ2-7
DNA: TGTGCCAGCAGCTTAGGGGCTCGGGAGCAGTACTTC
CDR3: CASSLGAREQYF

size: .
D: .
V: TRBV20-1
J: TRBJ2-3
DNA: TGCAGTGCTAGAGGGGGGCAGGGAAGGTTCCCAGATACGCAGTATTTT
CDR3: CSARGGQGRFPDTQYF

size: .
D: .
V: TRBV7-9
J: TRBJ2-7
DNA: TGTGCCAGCAGCTTTGAATCCGCGCTGGGCGAGCAGTACTTC
CDR3: CASSFESALGEQYF

size: .
D: TRBD1
V: TRBV20-1
J: TRBJ2-7
DNA: TGCAGTGCTAGAGCCTTCGGGACAGGCCTCTCCTACGAGCAGTACTTC
CDR3: CSARAFGTGLSYEQYF

size: few
D: .
V: TRBV20-1
J: TRBJ1-1
DNA: TGCAGTGCTAGAACCAGTTTATCCATGAGGGCTGAAGCTTTCTTT
CDR3: CSARTSLSMRAEAFF

size: .
D: .
V: TRBV7-9
J: TRBJ1-2
DNA: TGTGCCAGCAGCTTACAGGGGTTAGATGGCTACACCTTC
CDR3: CASSLQGLDGYTF

size: few
D: TRBD2
V: TRBV12-3/TRBV12-4
J: TRBJ2-7
DNA: TGTGCCAGCAGTAAATTTGCGGGAGTCGGCGAGCAGTACTTC
CDR3: CASSKFAGVGEQYF

size: many
D: .
V: TRBV29-1
J: TRBJ2-2
DNA: TGCAGCGTTGCAGGATACACCGGGGAGCTGTTTTTT
CDR3: CSVAGYTGELFF

size: .
D: TRBD2
V: TRBV4-1
J: TRBJ2-1
DNA: TGCGCCAGCAGCCAAGAATGGACTAGCGGAGGTTACAATGAGCAGTTCTTC
CDR3: CASSQEWTSGGYNEQFF

size: many
D: .
V: TRBV12-3/TRBV12-4
J: TRBJ2-2
DNA: TGTGCCAACCGAATAACCTCTACAGGGACTGGGGAGCTGTTTTTT
CDR3: CANRITSTGTGELFF

size: .
D: TRBD1
V: TRBV5-5
J: TRBJ2-2
DNA: TGTGCCAGCAGCCAGACAGGGGATACCGGGGAGCTGTTTTTT
CDR3: CASSQTGDTGELFF

size: few
D: TRBD2
V: TRBV2
J: TRBJ2-1
DNA: TGTGCCAGCAGCCGGGAGGGTGAGCAGTTCTTC
CDR3: CASSREGEQFF

size: .
D: .
V: TRBV6-1
J: TRBJ2-2
DNA: TGTGCCAGCAGCCTCAGCAAGGGGGTAACCGGGGAGCTGTTTTTT
CDR3: CASSLSKGVTGELFF

size: few
D: .
V: TRBV2
J: TRBJ2-2
DNA: TGTGCCAGCAGCAAAGGACGGACGTTCACCGGGGAGCTGTTTTTT
CDR3: CASSKGRTFTGELFF

size: .
D: TRBD2
V: TRBV12-3/TRBV12-4
J: TRBJ2-1
DNA: TGTGCCAGCAGGGGGGACATCGGTAAGCGGGAGTCACGGAATGAGCAGTTCTTC
CDR3: CASRGDIGKRESRNEQFF

size: .
D: .
V: TRBV20-1
J: TRBJ2-3
DNA: TGCAGCGGTACTAAGGGGGAGGGCCTAAATACGCAGTATTTT
CDR3: CSGTKGEGLNTQYF

size: .
D: .
V: TRBV12-3/TRBV12-4
J: TRBJ1-1
DNA: TGTGCCAGCAGAACACGGACAGTAGTGAACACTGAAGCTTTCTTT
CDR3: CASRTRTVVNTEAFF

size: .
D: .
V: TRBV5-6
J: TRBJ1-5
DNA: TGTGCCAGCAGCTATGGACAGCTCAATCAGCCCCAGCATTTT
CDR3: CASSYGQLNQPQHF

size: few
D: TRBD2
V: TRBV27
J: TRBJ2-2
DNA: TGTGCCAGCAGTGCCTATAGCGGGAGAGACACCGGGGAGCTGTTTTTT
CDR3: CASSAYSGRDTGELFF

size: .
D: TRBD1
V: TRBV29-1
J: TRBJ2-1
DNA: TGCAGCGTTGAAGGGGGGACAGCAGACAATGAGCAGTTCTTC
CDR3: CSVEGGTADNEQFF

size: few
D: .
V: TRBV29-1
J: TRBJ2-7
DNA: TGCAGCGTTGGGTCCGGAACCTACGAGCAGTACTTC
CDR3: CSVGSGTYEQYF

size: .
D: .
V: TRBV5-1
J: TRBJ2-2
DNA: TGCGCCAGCAGGGGAACAGGGCTCGGAAACACCGGGGAGCTGTTTTTT
CDR3: CASRGTGLGNTGELFF

size: .
D: .
V: TRBV6-5
J: TRBJ2-2
DNA: TGTGCCAGCAGTTACCACAGTACCGGGGAGCTGTTTTTT
CDR3: CASSYHSTGELFF

size: .
D: .
V: TRBV28
J: TRBJ2-7
DNA: TGTGCCAGCAGTTTCGACTCCAGGGGCTCGTCCGAGCAGTACTTC
CDR3: CASSFDSRGSSEQYF